The source of this T cell receptor beta chain is a study of cytotoxic CD8 clonotypes in ibrutinib-treated CLL. The table came from immunoSEQ multiplex PCR; TCRdb's copy has only in-frame clones and leaves some out. This sample yields about 130,000 clones, of which 76% are seen a single time; just over 5% belongs to the top ten. Trimming left V 4 bases short and J 8 bases short, with 17 bases between. Per germline, CDR1 LGHNA and CDR2 YNFKEQ. CDR3 size: 14 residues. The material was PBMCs, obtained after 24 months of ibrutinib treatment. This receptor was identified in a human donor with chronic lymphocytic leukemia. The chain carries TRBV4-2 and TRBJ1-2, with D perhaps matching TRBD1 (6 bases). The CDR3 here is CASSPSGARAGYTF. The CDR3 DNA is TGTGCCAGCAGCCCGTCAGGGGCCAGGGCGGGCTACACCTTC.